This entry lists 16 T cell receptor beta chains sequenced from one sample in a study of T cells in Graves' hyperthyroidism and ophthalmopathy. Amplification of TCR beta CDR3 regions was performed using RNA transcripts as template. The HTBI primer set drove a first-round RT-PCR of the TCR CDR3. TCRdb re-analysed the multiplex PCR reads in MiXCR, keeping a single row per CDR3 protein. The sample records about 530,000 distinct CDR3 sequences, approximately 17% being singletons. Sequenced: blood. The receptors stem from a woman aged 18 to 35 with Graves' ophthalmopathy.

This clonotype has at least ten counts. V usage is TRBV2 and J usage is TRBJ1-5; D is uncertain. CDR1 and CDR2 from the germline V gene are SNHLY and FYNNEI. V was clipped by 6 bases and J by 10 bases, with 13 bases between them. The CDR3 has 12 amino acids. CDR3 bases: TGTGCCAGCAGAGGCAGAATCGCCCCCCAGCATTTT. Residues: CASRGRIAPQHF. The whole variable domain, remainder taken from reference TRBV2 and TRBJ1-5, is EPEVTQTPSHQVTQMGQEVILRCVPISNHLYFYWYRQILGQKVEFLVSFYNNEISEKSEIFDDQFSVERPDGSNFTLKIRSTKLEDSAMYFCASRGRIAPQHFGDGTRLSIL.

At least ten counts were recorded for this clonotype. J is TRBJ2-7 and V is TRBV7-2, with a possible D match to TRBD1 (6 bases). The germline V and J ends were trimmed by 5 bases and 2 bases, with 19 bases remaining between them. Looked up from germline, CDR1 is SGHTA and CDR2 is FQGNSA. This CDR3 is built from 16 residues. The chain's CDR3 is CASSPQGGKKAYEQYF. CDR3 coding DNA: TGTGCCAGCAGCCCGCAAGGGGGAAAAAAAGCCTACGAGCAGTACTTC.

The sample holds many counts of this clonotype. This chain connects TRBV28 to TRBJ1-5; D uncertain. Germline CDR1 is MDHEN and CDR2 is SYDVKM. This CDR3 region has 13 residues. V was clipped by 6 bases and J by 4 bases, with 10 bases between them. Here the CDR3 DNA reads TGTGCCAGCAGCCGTCGGCCGAATCAGCCCCAGCATTTT. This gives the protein CASSRRPNQPQHF.

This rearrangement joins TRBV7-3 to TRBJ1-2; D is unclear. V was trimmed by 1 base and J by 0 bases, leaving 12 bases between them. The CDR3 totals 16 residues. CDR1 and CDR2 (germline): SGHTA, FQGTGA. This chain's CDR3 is CASSLRGGRANYGYTF. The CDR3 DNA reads TGTGCCAGCAGCTTAAGGGGAGGGAGGGCTAACTATGGCTACACCTTC.

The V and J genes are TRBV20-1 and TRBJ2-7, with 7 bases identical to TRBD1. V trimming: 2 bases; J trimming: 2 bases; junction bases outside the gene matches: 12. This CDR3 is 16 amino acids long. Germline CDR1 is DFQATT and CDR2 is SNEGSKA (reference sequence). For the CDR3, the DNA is TGCAGTGCTAGACCCCGAACAGGGGAAGGGACCTACGAGCAGTACTTC. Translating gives CSARPRTGEGTYEQYF.

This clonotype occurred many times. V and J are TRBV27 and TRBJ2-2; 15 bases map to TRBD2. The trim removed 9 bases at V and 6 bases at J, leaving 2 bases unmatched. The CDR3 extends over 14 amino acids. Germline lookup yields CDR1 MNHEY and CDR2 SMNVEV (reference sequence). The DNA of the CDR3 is TGTGCCAGTCGGACTAGCGGGAGGGCCGGGGAGCTGTTTTTT. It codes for CASRTSGRAGELFF.

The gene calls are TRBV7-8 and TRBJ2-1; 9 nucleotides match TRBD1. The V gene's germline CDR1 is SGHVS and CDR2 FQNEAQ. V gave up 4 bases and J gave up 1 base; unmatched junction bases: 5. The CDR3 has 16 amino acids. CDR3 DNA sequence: TGTGCCAGCAGCTACCCGGGACAGGGTTCCTACAATGAGCAGTTCTTC. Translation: CASSYPGQGSYNEQFF.

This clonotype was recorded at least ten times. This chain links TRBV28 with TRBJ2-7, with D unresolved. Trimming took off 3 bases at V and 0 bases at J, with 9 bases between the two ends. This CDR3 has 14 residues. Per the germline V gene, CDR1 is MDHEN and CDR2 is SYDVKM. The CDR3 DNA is TGTGCCAGCAGTTTGGTACTGACCTCCTACGAGCAGTACTTC. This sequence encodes CASSLVLTSYEQYF. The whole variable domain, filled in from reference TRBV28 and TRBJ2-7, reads DVKVTQSSRYLVKRTGEKVFLECVQDMDHENMFWYRQDPGLGLRLIYFSYDVKMKEKGDIPEGYSVSREKKERFSLILESASTNQTSMYLCASSLVLTSYEQYFGPGTRLTVT.

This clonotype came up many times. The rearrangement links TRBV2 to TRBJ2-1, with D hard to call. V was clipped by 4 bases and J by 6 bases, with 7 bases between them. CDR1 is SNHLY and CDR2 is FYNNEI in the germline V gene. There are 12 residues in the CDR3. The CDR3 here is CASSGTANEQFF. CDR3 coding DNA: TGTGCCAGCAGTGGAACAGCCAATGAGCAGTTCTTC.

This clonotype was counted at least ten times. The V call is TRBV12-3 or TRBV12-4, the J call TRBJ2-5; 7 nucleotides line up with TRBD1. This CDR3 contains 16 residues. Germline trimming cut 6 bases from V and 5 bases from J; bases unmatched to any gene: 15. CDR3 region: CASSSLTDRMEETQYF. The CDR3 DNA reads TGTGCCAGCAGCTCCCTCACGGACAGGATGGAGGAGACCCAGTACTTC.

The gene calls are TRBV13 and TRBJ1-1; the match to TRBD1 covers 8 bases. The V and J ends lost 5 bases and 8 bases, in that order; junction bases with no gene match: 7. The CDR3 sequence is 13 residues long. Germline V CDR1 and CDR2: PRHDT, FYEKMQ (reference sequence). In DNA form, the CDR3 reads TGTGCCAGCAGCCAACGGACAGGGCCAGAAGCTTTCTTT. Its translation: CASSQRTGPEAFF.

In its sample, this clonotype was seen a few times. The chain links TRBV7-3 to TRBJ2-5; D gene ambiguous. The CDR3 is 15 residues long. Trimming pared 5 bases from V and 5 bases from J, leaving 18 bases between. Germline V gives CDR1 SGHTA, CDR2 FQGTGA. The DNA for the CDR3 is TGTGCCAGCAGCCAGACTGGTGATCACATGGAGACCCAGTACTTC. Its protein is CASSQTGDHMETQYF.

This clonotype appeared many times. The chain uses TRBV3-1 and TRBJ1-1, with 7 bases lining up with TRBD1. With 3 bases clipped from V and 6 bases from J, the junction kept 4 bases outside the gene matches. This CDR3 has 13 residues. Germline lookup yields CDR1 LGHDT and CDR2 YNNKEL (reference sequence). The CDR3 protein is CASSHLDRSEAFF. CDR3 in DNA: TGTGCCAGCAGCCACCTGGACAGGTCTGAAGCTTTCTTT.

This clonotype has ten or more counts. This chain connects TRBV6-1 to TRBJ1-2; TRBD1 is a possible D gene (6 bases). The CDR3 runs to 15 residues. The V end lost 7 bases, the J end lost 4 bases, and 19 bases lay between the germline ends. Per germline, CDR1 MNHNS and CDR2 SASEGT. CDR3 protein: CASTGSGGRLYGYTF. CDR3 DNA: TGTGCCAGCACCGGGTCCGGGGGCCGACTCTATGGCTACACCTTC.

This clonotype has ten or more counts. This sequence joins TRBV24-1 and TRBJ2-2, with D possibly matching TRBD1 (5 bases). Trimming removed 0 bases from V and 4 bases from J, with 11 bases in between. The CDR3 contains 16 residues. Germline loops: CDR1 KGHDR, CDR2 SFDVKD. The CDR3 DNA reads TGTGCCACCAGTGATTTGACCCAGGGTATCACCGGGGAGCTGTTTTTT. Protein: CATSDLTQGITGELFF.

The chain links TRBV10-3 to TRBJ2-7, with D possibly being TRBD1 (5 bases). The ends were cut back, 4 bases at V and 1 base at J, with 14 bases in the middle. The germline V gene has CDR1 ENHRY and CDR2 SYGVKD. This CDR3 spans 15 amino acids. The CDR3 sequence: CAISVDILRSYEQYF. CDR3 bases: TGTGCCATCAGTGTGGACATCCTGAGGTCCTACGAGCAGTACTTC.